This T cell receptor (beta chain) stems from a study of CD8+ T cells in alopecia areata. Study results and caveats: The study also sequences resident alphabeta T cells of normal skin in scalp samples. Clonality in lesional scalp, especially alopecia totalis/universalis, exceeded that of normal scalp.

The sequencing template was cDNA reverse transcribed from extracted RNA. TCRdb's table, derived via immunoSEQ multiplex PCR, lists solely in-frame clones and lacks some. The sample consists of roughly 250,000 clones, 67% of them appearing once. About this clone itself: Its antigen is not known.

PBMCs provided sorted CD4+ and CD8+ T cells. The CDR3 consists of 14 residues. J was trimmed by 0 bases and V by 7 bases; bases with no gene match: 7. Germline V lookup: CDR1 SQVTM, CDR2 ANQGSEA. The V and J genes are TRBV29-1 and TRBJ2-3, with 7 positions matching TRBD1. The sequenced sample was CD4+ T cells sorted from blood, obtained at week 0. This sequence originates from a human donor with alopecia areata. The CDR3 DNA sequence: TGCAGCGCCCCAGACAGGGTTAGCACAGATACGCAGTATTTT. This sequence encodes CSAPDRVSTDTQYF.